Listed here are 19 T cell receptor beta chains from one sample, sequenced in a study of T cells in Graves' hyperthyroidism and ophthalmopathy. There were TCR beta CDR3 regions amplified from RNA transcripts. HTBI primers were employed in a first-round RT-PCR of the TCR CDR3. TCRdb itself ran the multiplex PCR reads through MiXCR, one entry per CDR3 protein. Of some 400,000 distinct CDR3 sequences in the sample, approximately 20% were seen once. Sequencing was done on a sample of blood. These receptors all come from a young woman with Graves' hyperthyroidism.

This clonotype was found many times. V and J are TRBV29-1 and TRBJ1-2; D call uncertain. The V and J ends lost 8 bases and 5 bases respectively, with 12 bases between them. The CDR3 contains 11 residues. Germline V gene sequence: CDR1 SQVTM, CDR2 ANQGSEA. The CDR3 spells CSTSVGYGYTF. The CDR3 bases are TGCAGCACGAGCGTCGGGTATGGCTACACCTTC. Based on the CDR3 plus reference TRBV29-1 and TRBJ1-2, the full variable domain is SAVISQKPSRDICQRGTSLTIQCQVDSQVTMMFWYRQQPGQSLTLIATANQGSEATYESGFVIDKFPISRPNLTFSTLTVSNMSPEDSSIYLCSTSVGYGYTFGSGTRLTVV.

This clonotype was counted many times. The rearrangement joins TRBV18 to TRBJ1-2; D is undetermined. Trimming removed 6 bases at V and 2 bases at J, with 19 bases between. The CDR3 consists of 16 residues. Germline V CDR1 and CDR2: KGHSH, LQKENI. The CDR3 reads CASSGPSGDANYGYTF. CDR3 coding DNA: TGTGCCAGCTCGGGCCCTTCTGGGGATGCCAACTATGGCTACACCTTC.

The rearrangement uses TRBV5-1 and TRBJ1-1; tentative D call: TRBD1 (6 bases). This CDR3 spans 14 amino acids. CDR1 and CDR2 (germline): SGHRS, YFSETQ. V dropped 5 bases and J dropped 3 bases, with 14 bases sitting between them. CDR3 loop: CASSRAPGDTEAFF. In DNA form, the CDR3 reads TGCGCCAGCAGTCGGGCCCCAGGGGACACTGAAGCTTTCTTT.

Concerning this clonotype itself: A junction boundary mismatches the germline segment, possibly from a read error. This rearrangement joins TRBV15 to TRBJ2-7; a weak D match, TRBD2 (5 bases). The CDR3 is made up of 14 amino acids. Germline CDR1 LNHNV, CDR2 YYDKDF (reference sequence). The CDR3 region is CATSRDRTSYDQYF. Written as DNA, the CDR3 is TGTGCCACCAGCAGAGATCGGACTTCCTACGATCAGTACTTC.

This clonotype occurred many times. The V gene is TRBV20-1, the J gene TRBJ1-5, with D perhaps TRBD1 (6 bases). This CDR3 comprises 13 residues. V was cut by 6 bases and J by 5 bases, with 14 bases left in between. Per the germline V gene, CDR1 is DFQATT and CDR2 is SNEGSKA (reference sequence). The CDR3 sequence is CSAQWGADQPQHF. CDR3 in DNA: TGCAGTGCCCAGTGGGGGGCCGATCAGCCCCAGCATTTT.

This clonotype was seen at least ten times. The junction does not match germline at one end; this may be a read error. The J gene is TRBJ1-1, the V gene TRBV5-1; TRBD1 is a possible D gene (6 bases). The CDR3 sequence is 14 residues long. Looked up from germline, CDR1 is SGHRS and CDR2 is YFSETQ. CDR3: CASSWAGADTEAFF. CDR3 bases: TGCGCCAGCAGCTGGGCAGGGGCGGACACTGAAGCCTTCTTT. Full variable domain (outside the CDR3, taken from reference TRBV5-1 and TRBJ1-1): KAGVTQTPRYLIKTRGQQVTLSCSPISGHRSVSWYQQTPGQGLQFLFEYFSETQRNKGNFPGRFSGRQFSNSRSEMNVSTLELGDSALYLCASSWAGADTEAFFGQGTRLTVV.

The sample holds many counts of this clonotype. V usage is TRBV15 and J usage is TRBJ1-5; D perhaps matches TRBD1 (6 bases). Germline loops: CDR1 LNHNV, CDR2 YYDKDF (reference sequence). Trimming removed 5 bases from V and 5 bases from J, with 13 bases in between. The CDR3 sequence is 14 residues long. CDR3 nucleotide sequence: TGTGCCACCAGCCTGGGGGGGGCGGATCAGCCCCAGCATTTT. Its translation: CATSLGGADQPQHF.

The table lists this clonotype with many counts. The rearrangement links TRBV27 to TRBJ2-5; 8 bases map to TRBD2. Germline trimming cut 2 bases from V and 5 bases from J; bases unmatched to any gene: 16. The germline gives CDR1 MNHEY, CDR2 SMNVEV (reference sequence). The CDR3 has 18 amino acids. The DNA of the CDR3 is TGTGCCAGCAGTTTAAGTCGTGGAGCGGGGGAGCGGTCGGAGACCCAGTACTTC. This gives the protein CASSLSRGAGERSETQYF.

This clonotype was detected many times. The chain carries TRBV28 and TRBJ2-7; 7 nucleotides agree with TRBD2. Germline CDR1 reads MDHEN; CDR2 reads SYDVKM. Germline trimming cut 6 bases from V and 3 bases from J; bases unmatched to any gene: 8. The CDR3 runs to 14 residues. The CDR3 protein is CASRTGGSLYEQYF. The CDR3 bases are TGTGCCAGCAGGACGGGAGGTTCGCTCTACGAGCAGTACTTC.

This clonotype was picked up many times. The rearrangement links TRBV12-3 or TRBV12-4 to TRBJ1-1; possible D gene TRBD1, 6 bases. The length of the CDR3 is 14 residues. Trimming removed 7 bases at V and 1 base at J, with 13 bases between. DNA of the CDR3: TGTGCCAGCATCGGAAAACAGGGGAACACTGAAGCTTTCTTT. Translated: CASIGKQGNTEAFF.

CDR3 bases: TGTGCCAGCACCGAAAGCGGGAGGTCCGGACGGTACTTC. It specifies CASTESGRSGRYF. This rearrangement joins TRBV6-2 or TRBV6-3 to TRBJ2-7; 9 nucleotides align to TRBD2. This CDR3 comprises 13 residues. Germline-derived CDR1 and CDR2 are MNHEY and SVGEGT. With V trimmed by 7 bases and J by 12 bases, 13 bases remained unmatched.

In the case of this clonotype: At one boundary the junction diverges from the germline segment, which might be a read error. The chain links TRBV7-8 to TRBJ1-5; 9 nucleotides agree with TRBD1. Germline CDR1 reads SGHVS; CDR2 reads FQNEAQ. The CDR3 has 13 amino acids. The CDR3, as DNA: TGCGCCAGCCCTGGACAGGGGATCCAGCCCCAGCATTTT. Protein: CASPGQGIQPQHF.

To note about this clonotype: At one of its ends the junction is not consistent with the germline gene, which may arise from a read error. The CDR3 DNA is TGCGCCAGCAGCTTGGGGGGATCTGGGGCCAGCGTCCTGACTTTC. This translates into CASSLGGSGASVLTF. V is TRBV5-1 and J is TRBJ2-6; D possibly corresponds to TRBD1 (5 bases). The CDR3 length is 15 residues. The germline CDR1 and CDR2 sequences are SGHRS and YFSETQ.

This clonotype has ten or more counts. The V call is TRBV13, the J call TRBJ2-7, with D perhaps TRBD1 (5 bases). The length of the CDR3 is 16 residues. The ends were cut back, 2 bases at V and 3 bases at J, with 17 bases in the middle. Germline V gives CDR1 PRHDT, CDR2 FYEKMQ (reference sequence). CDR3 protein: CASSLRSRWQGYEQYF. DNA for the CDR3: TGTGCCAGCAGCTTACGATCCCGCTGGCAGGGCTACGAGCAGTACTTC.

This clonotype has ten or more counts. This chain uses TRBV7-2 with TRBJ1-1; a possible D gene is TRBD1 (6 bases). The CDR3 spans 14 residues. V shed 0 bases and J shed 2 bases, with 7 bases lying between them. CDR1 and CDR2 (germline): SGHTA, FQGNSA. This chain's CDR3 is CASSLADSNTEAFF. The CDR3 nucleotides read TGTGCCAGCAGCTTAGCGGACAGTAACACTGAAGCTTTCTTT. Full variable domain (remainder filled in from reference TRBV7-2 and TRBJ1-1): GAGVSQSPSNKVTEKGKDVELRCDPISGHTALYWYRQSLGQGLEFLIYFQGNSAPDKSGLPSDRFSAERTGGSVSTLTIQRTQQEDSAVYLCASSLADSNTEAFFGQGTRLTVV.

Notes on this clonotype: This CDR3 is missing its conserved last phenylalanine or tryptophan, likely due to a read error. It is unclear where the CDR3 begins or ends on the DNA, so no DNA is shown, and the CDR3 is as TCRdb lists it. The V gene is TRBV2, the J gene TRBJ2-2. Germline values: CDR1 SNHLY, CDR2 FYNNEI. The CDR3 comprises 12 residues, both ends counted. The CDR3 sequence is CASSGGLGELLL.

This clonotype appeared many times. This rearrangement joins TRBV6-1 to TRBJ1-2; weak D call: TRBD1 (5 bases). Trimming took off 7 bases at V and 4 bases at J, with 16 bases between the two ends. From germline, CDR1 is MNHNS and CDR2 SASEGT. The CDR3 consists of 14 residues. This CDR3 reads CASTPGLDAYGYTF. The CDR3 DNA is TGTGCCAGCACTCCGGGACTTGACGCCTATGGCTACACCTTC.

The table lists this clonotype with many counts. The chain recombines TRBV11-1 with TRBJ1-3; the match to TRBD1 covers 9 bases. CDR3 length equals 17 residues. Germline V gene data show CDR1 as SGHAT and CDR2 as FQDESV (reference sequence). J lost 1 base, V lost 4 bases, and 8 bases had no gene match. CDR3 nucleotides: TGTGCCAGCAGCTCAATACAGGGGGCTAGTTCTGGAAACACCATATATTTT. Amino acids: CASSSIQGASSGNTIYF. The entire variable domain, with the rest obtained from reference TRBV11-1 and TRBJ1-3, is as follows: EAEVAQSPRYKITEKSQAVAFWCDPISGHATLYWYRQILGQGPELLVQFQDESVVDDSQLPKDRFSAERLKGVDSTLKIQPAELGDSAMYLCASSSIQGASSGNTIYFGEGSWLTVV.

In its sample, this clonotype was seen many times. The gene calls are TRBV18 and TRBJ2-7; unclear D gene. V shed 3 bases and J shed 0 bases, with 6 bases lying between them. Germline assignment: CDR1 KGHSH and CDR2 LQKENI. The CDR3 covers 13 residues. CDR3 region: CASSPDASYEQYF. Here the CDR3 DNA reads TGTGCCAGCTCACCTGACGCCTCCTACGAGCAGTACTTC.